Following are 18 T cell receptor beta chains from one sample sequenced in a study of T cells after posttransplantation cyclophosphamide. Sampled 1 year posttransplant, controls received myeloablative marrow transplants, methotrexate and a calcineurin inhibitor. Data came from immunoSEQ multiplex PCR; TCRdb stores just in-frame clones and leaves some out. The table has about 20,000 clones, 70% to 90% seen once. Here the sequenced sample was PBMCs, taken after an allogeneic stem cell transplant with a calcineurin inhibitor and methotrexate. These receptors all come from a female patient in her forties or fifties who received an allogeneic stem cell transplant from an unrelated donor, was CMV-positive, and had chronic GVHD only. Some T cells may arise from the graft donor.

V is TRBV23-1 and J is TRBJ2-6; D perhaps matches TRBD1 (5 bases). TRBV23-1 is an open reading frame, and its role is uncertain. The length of the CDR3 is 15 residues. Deletions cut 4 bases from V and 1 base from J, with 8 bases between. CDR3 amino acids: CASSPDSSGANVLTF. Written as DNA, the CDR3 is TGCGCCAGCAGTCCCGACAGTTCTGGGGCCAACGTCCTGACTTTC.

V gene TRBV7-9 combines with J gene TRBJ2-2; a weak D match, TRBD1 (5 bases). The CDR3 totals 17 residues. V was cut by 1 base and J by 4 bases, with 16 bases left in between. The germline V gene encodes CDR1 SEHNR and CDR2 FQNEAQ (reference sequence). DNA for the CDR3: TGTGCCAGCAGCTTAGTCGACAGCGAAACTACCACCGGGGAGCTGTTTTTT. Protein: CASSLVDSETTTGELFF.

The DNA for the CDR3 is TGTGCCAGCAGCTACCCCGGGACAGCGAATGAAAAACTGTTTTTT. This codes for CASSYPGTANEKLFF. The V call is TRBV7-9, the J call TRBJ1-4; 7 bases map to TRBD1. Germline V gene lookup returns CDR1 SEHNR and CDR2 FQNEAQ (reference sequence). V trimming: 4 bases; J trimming: 5 bases; junction bases outside the gene matches: 7. The CDR3 extends over 15 amino acids.

In this sample, this clone turned up once. V and J are TRBV5-1 and TRBJ2-3; the D is unclear. Trimming left V 0 bases short and J 6 bases short, with 14 bases between. CDR1 and CDR2 (germline): SGHRS, YFSETQ. This CDR3 has 15 amino acids. CDR3 nucleotides: TGCGCCAGCAGCTTGGGATCCTTGACGGGTGATACGCAGTATTTT. Translating it yields CASSLGSLTGDTQYF.

CDR3 in amino acids: CASSLAPGQGGDTQYF. CDR3 sequence (DNA): TGTGCCAGCAGCTTGGCTCCGGGACAGGGGGGAGATACGCAGTATTTT. The V and J genes are TRBV5-4 and TRBJ2-3, with 11 bases identical to TRBD1. CDR3 size: 16 residues. J lost 5 bases, V lost 0 bases, and 5 bases had no gene match. Germline CDR1 and CDR2: SGHNT and YYREEE (reference sequence).

The rearrangement links TRBV6-1 to TRBJ2-5; D not certain. Trimming took 0 bases from V and 5 from J, leaving 10 bases between them. This CDR3 has 14 residues. CDR1 and CDR2 (germline): MNHNS, SASEGT. This CDR3 reads CASSEAAVRETQYF. In DNA form, the CDR3 reads TGTGCCAGCAGTGAAGCGGCGGTCCGGGAGACCCAGTACTTC.

The V call is TRBV5-4, the J call TRBJ1-2; D is unclear. Germline lookup yields CDR1 SGHNT and CDR2 YYREEE (reference sequence). The CDR3 is made up of 12 amino acids. V shed 2 bases and J shed 8 bases, with 10 bases lying between them. DNA of the CDR3: TGTGCCAGCAGCTTTATCACTCACGGCTACACCTTC. Translated, it gives CASSFITHGYTF.

The V gene is TRBV19, the J gene TRBJ2-5, with 9 positions matching TRBD1. Germline lookup yields CDR1 LNHDA and CDR2 SQIVND (reference sequence). V was clipped by 5 bases and J by 4 bases; unmatched bases: 11. This CDR3 has 16 residues. The DNA for the CDR3 is TGTGCCAGTAGTCCGGAGGGACAGGGAGGGCGAGAGACCCAGTACTTC. Encoded protein: CASSPEGQGGRETQYF.

The chain links TRBV19 to TRBJ1-2; D gene uncertain. Trimming took 6 bases from V and 0 from J, leaving 20 bases between them. The CDR3 totals 17 residues. Germline V CDR1 and CDR2: LNHDA, SQIVND (reference sequence). The CDR3 coding sequence is TGTGCCAGTAGGAGGAGCGGGGAAAGTCTCGCTAACTATGGCTACACCTTC. Its protein is CASRRSGESLANYGYTF.

This chain connects TRBV28 to TRBJ2-3; 9 bases line up with TRBD2. J lost 5 bases, V lost 7 bases, and 7 bases had no gene match. This CDR3 has 14 residues. Per germline, CDR1 MDHEN and CDR2 SYDVKM. The CDR3 DNA is TGTGCCAGCAAGCCGGGACTAGCTGTAGATACGCAGTATTTT. It translates to CASKPGLAVDTQYF.

The chain uses TRBV5-1 and TRBJ2-7, with 8 bases that match TRBD1. The germline V gene encodes CDR1 SGHRS and CDR2 YFSETQ. The CDR3 is made up of 18 amino acids. V shed 4 bases, J shed 0 bases, and the junction held 15 bases outside the gene matches. The CDR3 protein is CASSPYGQGYLSSYEQYF. CDR3 DNA: TGCGCCAGCAGCCCATATGGACAGGGTTACTTAAGCTCCTACGAGCAGTACTTC.

The chain joins TRBV9 to TRBJ1-1; 9 bases agree with TRBD1. V lost 0 bases to trimming and J lost 10 bases; unmatched junction nucleotides: 13. The CDR3 is 16 residues long. Germline-derived CDR1 and CDR2 are SGDLS and YYNGEE. The CDR3 coding sequence is TGTGCCAGCAGCGTAGGTACCGGGACAGGGCCAATCGGAGCTTTCTTT. Its protein product is CASSVGTGTGPIGAFF.

The CDR3 region is CASSFPPSYEQYF. For the CDR3, the DNA is TGTGCCAGCAGTTTTCCGCCCTCCTACGAGCAGTACTTC. The genes are TRBV28 and TRBJ2-5; no clear D gene. The DNA end is more similar to TRBJ2-7, so the J call may be wrong. Germline CDR1 reads MDHEN; CDR2 reads SYDVKM. There are 13 residues in the CDR3.

The chain employs TRBV9 and TRBJ1-1; D not certain. The CDR3 consists of 15 residues. Trimming cost V 4 bases and J 2 bases, with 15 bases left between them. Germline CDR1 and CDR2: SGDLS and YYNGEE. Here the CDR3 reads CASSPLGGLNTEAFF. CDR3 in DNA: TGTGCCAGCAGCCCCCTTGGCGGACTTAACACTGAAGCTTTCTTT.

The chain combines TRBV5-5 with TRBJ1-2; D might be TRBD1 (6 bases). The CDR3 is 14 amino acids. The V end lost 0 bases, the J end lost 7 bases, and 13 bases lay between the germline ends. The germline CDR1 and CDR2 sequences are SGHKS and YYEKEE (reference sequence). Here the CDR3 DNA reads TGTGCCAGCAGCTTGGCCCCGGGGGGGGCTGGCTACACCTTC. It specifies CASSLAPGGAGYTF. Combining the CDR3 with reference TRBV5-5 and TRBJ1-2 gives the whole variable domain DAGVTQSPTHLIKTRGQQVTLRCSPISGHKSVSWYQQVLGQGPQFIFQYYEKEERGRGNFPDRFSARQFPNYSSELNVNALLLGDSALYLCASSLAPGGAGYTFGSGTRLTVV.

The chain joins TRBV30 to TRBJ1-6, with 7 positions matching TRBD1. The V segment lost 1 base and the J segment 0 bases; nucleotides outside the gene matches: 3. The germline CDR1 and CDR2 sequences are GTSNPN and SVGIG (reference sequence). This CDR3 has 16 amino acids. CDR3 residues: CAWSAGDSSYNSPLHF. In DNA form, the CDR3 reads TGTGCCTGGAGTGCCGGGGACAGCTCCTATAATTCACCCCTCCACTTT.

The gene calls are TRBV25-1 and TRBJ1-1; 7 bases line up with TRBD1. Germline loops: CDR1 MGHDK, CDR2 SYGVNS. This CDR3 region has 15 residues. With V trimmed by 3 bases and J by 4 bases, 8 bases remained unmatched. The CDR3 is CASSDPRQGFTEAFF. CDR3 sequence (DNA): TGTGCCAGCAGTGACCCCCGACAGGGCTTCACTGAAGCTTTCTTT.

The chain carries TRBV19 and TRBJ1-5, with no clear D. The CDR3 runs 14 residues. The ends were cut back, 2 bases at V and 1 base at J, with 6 bases in the middle. CDR1 LNHDA and CDR2 SQIVND come from the germline V gene (reference sequence). The CDR3: CASSITGSNQPQHF. The DNA of the CDR3 is TGTGCCAGTAGTATAACGGGAAGCAATCAGCCCCAGCATTTT.